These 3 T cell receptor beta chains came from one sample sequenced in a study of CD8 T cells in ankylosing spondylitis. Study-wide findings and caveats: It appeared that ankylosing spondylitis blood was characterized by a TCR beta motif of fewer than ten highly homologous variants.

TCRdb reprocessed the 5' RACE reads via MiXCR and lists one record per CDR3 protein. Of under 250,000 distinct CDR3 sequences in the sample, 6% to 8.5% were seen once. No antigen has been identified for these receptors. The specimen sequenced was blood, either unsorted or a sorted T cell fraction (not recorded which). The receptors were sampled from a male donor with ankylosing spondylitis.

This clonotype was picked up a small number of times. DNA of the CDR3: TGTGCCAGCAGTGATTTTAAGCGGCACCTGGTAGATACGCAGTATTTT. It encodes CASSDFKRHLVDTQYF. This chain links TRBV25-1 with TRBJ2-3; D perhaps matches TRBD2 (5 bases). The CDR3 loop spans 16 amino acids. The germline CDR1 and CDR2 sequences are MGHDK and SYGVNS. V lost 3 bases to trimming and J lost 5 bases, with 18 bases between them.

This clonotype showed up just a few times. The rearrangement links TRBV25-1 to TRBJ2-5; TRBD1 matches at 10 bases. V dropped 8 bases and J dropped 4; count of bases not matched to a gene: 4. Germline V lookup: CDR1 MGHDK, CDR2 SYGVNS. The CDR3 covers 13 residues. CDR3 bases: TGTGCCAGCGGACAGGGGGGGCCAGAGACCCAGTACTTC. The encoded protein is CASGQGGPETQYF. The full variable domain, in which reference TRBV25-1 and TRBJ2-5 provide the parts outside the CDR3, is EADIYQTPRYLVIGTGKKITLECSQTMGHDKMYWYQQDPGMELHLIHYSYGVNSTEKGDLSSESTVSRIRTEHFPLTLESARPSHTSQYLCASGQGGPETQYFGPGTRLLVL.

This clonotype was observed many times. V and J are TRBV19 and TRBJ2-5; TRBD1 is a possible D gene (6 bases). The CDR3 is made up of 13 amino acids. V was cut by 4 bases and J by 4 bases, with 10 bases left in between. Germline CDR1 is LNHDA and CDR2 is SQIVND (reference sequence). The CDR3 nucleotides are TGTGCCAGTAGTAATTGGGGGCGAGAGACCCAGTACTTC. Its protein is CASSNWGRETQYF.